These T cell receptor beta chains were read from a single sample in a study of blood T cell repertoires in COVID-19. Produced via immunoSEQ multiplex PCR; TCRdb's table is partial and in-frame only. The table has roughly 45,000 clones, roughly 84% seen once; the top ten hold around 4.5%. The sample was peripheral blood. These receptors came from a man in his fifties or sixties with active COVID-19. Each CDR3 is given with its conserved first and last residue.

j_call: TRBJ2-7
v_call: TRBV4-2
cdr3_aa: CASSPGTAAYEQYF

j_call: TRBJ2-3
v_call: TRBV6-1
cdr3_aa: CASSEGGTSGGASDTQYF

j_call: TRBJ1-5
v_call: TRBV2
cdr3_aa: CASSSDRGPQPQHF

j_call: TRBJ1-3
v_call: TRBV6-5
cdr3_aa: CASRHKDRAGNTIYF

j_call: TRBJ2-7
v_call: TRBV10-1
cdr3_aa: CASSDGAGGSEQYF

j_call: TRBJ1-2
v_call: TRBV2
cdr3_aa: CASSVRGRGYGYTF

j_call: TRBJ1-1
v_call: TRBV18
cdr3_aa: CASSLRPQTLKRNTEAFF

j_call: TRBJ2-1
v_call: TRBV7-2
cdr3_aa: CASSLARRGSNEQFF

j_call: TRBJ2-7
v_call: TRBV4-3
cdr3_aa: CASSPRRRGMNEQYF

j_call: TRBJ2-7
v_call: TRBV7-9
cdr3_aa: CASSTTNYRGTYEQYF

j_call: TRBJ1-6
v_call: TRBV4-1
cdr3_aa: CASSSPGGYSPLHF

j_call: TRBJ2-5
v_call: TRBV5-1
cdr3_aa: CASSILGSQETQYF

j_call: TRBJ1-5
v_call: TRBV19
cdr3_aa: CASSIKGVGDSNQPQHF

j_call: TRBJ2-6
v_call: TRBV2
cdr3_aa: CASSPTASGANVLTF

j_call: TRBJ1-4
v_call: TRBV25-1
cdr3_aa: CASSATGGAGEKLFF

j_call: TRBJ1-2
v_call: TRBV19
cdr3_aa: CASRRPQGNYGYTF

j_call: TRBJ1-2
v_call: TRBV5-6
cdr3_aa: CASSRRDRNLYGYTF

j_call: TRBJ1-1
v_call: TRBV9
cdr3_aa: CASSVLYPGQGSYEPEAFF

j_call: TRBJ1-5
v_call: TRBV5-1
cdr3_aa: CASSTEGFSNQPQHF

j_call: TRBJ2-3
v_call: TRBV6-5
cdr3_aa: CASSFALGQVDTQYF

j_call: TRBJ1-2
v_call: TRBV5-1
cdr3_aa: CASRPQDRGTGYTF

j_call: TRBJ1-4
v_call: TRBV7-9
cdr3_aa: CASRQQQGSNEKLFF

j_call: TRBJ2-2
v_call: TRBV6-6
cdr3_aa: CASSSWTGLNTGELFF